Sequencing of this T cell receptor (beta chain) was carried out in a study of T cell responses to AZD1222 COVID-19 vaccine. Broader study findings: Increased Spike-specific TCR breadth and depth were observed after two AZD1222 doses. Baseline seropositives among AZD1222 recipients totaled only six.

Between the trimmed V and J ends, which lost 4 bases and 2 bases, there was a span of 15 bases. This CDR3 is built from 16 residues. From germline, CDR1 is LGHNA and CDR2 YSLEER. About this clone: Its antigen is not identified.

Profiled with immunoSEQ multiplex PCR; TCRdb holds only in-frame clones, not every one. In the table there are about 220,000 clones, about 93% of which are singletons. This sample comprised peripheral blood, obtained on day 0 of MenACWY control vaccination. The TCR sequence derives from an adult in good health. The chain is built from TRBV4-3 and TRBJ2-1, with D perhaps matching TRBD2 (6 bases). DNA of the CDR3: TGCGCCAGCAGCCTAAACCGGGACTTTACCTACAATGAGCAGTTCTTC. It codes for CASSLNRDFTYNEQFF.